The rows below give T cell receptor beta chains drawn from one sample of a study of blood T cell repertoires in COVID-19. This table comes from immunoSEQ multiplex PCR, and its TCRdb copy is limited to in-frame clones, with some not included. The sample includes a few hundred thousand clones, roughly 87% of them seen just once. Material for sequencing was PBMCs or T cells enriched from blood (not recorded which). All receptors derive from a woman aged 30 to 39 who had recovered from COVID-19. Both conserved end residues are part of each CDR3. D genes are given only for firm matches. The size of a clone is reported for some rows only, either as once, few or many, or as a class for expanded clones.

D,V,size,CDR3
.,TRBV6-5,.,CASSYSEVGYGYTF
.,TRBV6-1,.,CASSEAGHTGYTF
TRBD1,TRBV5-6,.,CASSPSTGLNQPQHF
.,TRBV12-3/TRBV12-4,.,CASSLGIYNEQFF
.,TRBV7-9,once,CASSPFGGSNTEAFF
TRBD2,TRBV7-9,.,CASSRGYSSGIHEQYF
.,TRBV29-1,.,CSARTGTNSYEQYF
.,TRBV28,.,CASSKSQFGQDEAFF
TRBD2,TRBV5-1,.,CASSLAGLAGNEQFF
.,TRBV27,.,CASSATVNTEAFF
TRBD2,TRBV10-1,.,CASSEQREVWYNEQFF
TRBD2,TRBV7-2,.,CASSLELAGGLNEQFF
.,TRBV7-8,.,CASSFREGTPWGQYF
.,TRBV4-1,.,CASSLSVTGGRGGYTF
.,TRBV2,.,CASSERRAGFGYTF
.,TRBV19,once,CASSIVEGSNQPQHF